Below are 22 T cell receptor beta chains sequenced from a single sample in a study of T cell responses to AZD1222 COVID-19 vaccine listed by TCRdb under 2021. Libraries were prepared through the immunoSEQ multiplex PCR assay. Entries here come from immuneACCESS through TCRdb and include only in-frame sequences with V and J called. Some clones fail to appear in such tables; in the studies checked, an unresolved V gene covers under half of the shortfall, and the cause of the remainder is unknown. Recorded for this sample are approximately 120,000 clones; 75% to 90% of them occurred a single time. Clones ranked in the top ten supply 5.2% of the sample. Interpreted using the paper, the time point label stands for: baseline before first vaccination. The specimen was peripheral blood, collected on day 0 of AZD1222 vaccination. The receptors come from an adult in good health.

The CDR3 here is CASRSRAGSYTF. CDR3 DNA: TGTGCCAGCAGATCGAGGGCGGGAAGCTACACCTTC. The chain couples TRBV2 to TRBJ1-2; D call uncertain. Trimming shortened V by 6 bases and J by 9 bases, and 14 bases separated the two germline ends. The CDR3 covers 12 residues. CDR1 is SNHLY and CDR2 is FYNNEI in the germline V gene.

The CDR3 region is CASSIRPYEQYF. CDR3 nucleotide sequence: TGTGCCAGTAGTATTCGACCCTACGAGCAGTACTTC. This sequence joins TRBV19 and TRBJ2-7; D remains unclear. Germline values: CDR1 LNHDA, CDR2 SQIVND (reference sequence). Trimming removed 3 bases from V and 2 bases from J, with 5 bases in between. There are 12 residues in the CDR3. Full variable domain (missing parts from reference TRBV19 and TRBJ2-7): DGGITQSPKYLFRKEGQNVTLSCEQNLNHDAMYWYRQDPGQGLRLIYYSQIVNDFQKGDIAEGYSVSREKKESFPLTVTSAQKNPTAFYLCASSIRPYEQYFGPGTRLTVT.

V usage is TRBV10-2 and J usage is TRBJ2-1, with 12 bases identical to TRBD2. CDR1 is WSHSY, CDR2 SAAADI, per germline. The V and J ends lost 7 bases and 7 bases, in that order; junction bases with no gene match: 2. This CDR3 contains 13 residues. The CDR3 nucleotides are TGCGCCAGCAACCTAGCGGGGGGGAATGAGCAGTTCTTC. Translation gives CASNLAGGNEQFF.

The CDR3 DNA is TGTGCCAGCAGGAAAGCTGGGACCAAAAACATTCAGTACTTC. Translation gives CASRKAGTKNIQYF. This chain joins TRBV6-5 and TRBJ2-4; D ambiguous. This CDR3 contains 14 residues. Germline CDR1 is MNHEY and CDR2 is SVGAGI. V was shortened by 6 bases and J by 2 bases, with 11 bases between the two germline ends.

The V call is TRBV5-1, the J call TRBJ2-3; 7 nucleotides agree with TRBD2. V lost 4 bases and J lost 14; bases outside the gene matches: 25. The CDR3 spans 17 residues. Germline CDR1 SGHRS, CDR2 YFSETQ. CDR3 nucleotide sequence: TGCGCCAGCAGCGCGGGACTAAGCTCCCCTGATACGCAGTCAGGGTATTTT. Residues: CASSAGLSSPDTQSGYF. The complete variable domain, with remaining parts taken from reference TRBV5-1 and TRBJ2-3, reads KAGVTQTPRYLIKTRGQQVTLSCSPISGHRSVSWYQQTPGQGLQFLFEYFSETQRNKGNFPGRFSGRQFSNSRSEMNVSTLELGDSALYLCASSAGLSSPDTQSGYFGPGTRLTVL.

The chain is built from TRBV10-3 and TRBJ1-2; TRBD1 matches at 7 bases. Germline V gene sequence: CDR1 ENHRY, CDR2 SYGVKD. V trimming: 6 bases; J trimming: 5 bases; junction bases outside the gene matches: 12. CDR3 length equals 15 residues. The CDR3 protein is CAISGQDRKGYGYTF. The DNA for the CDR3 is TGTGCCATCAGCGGACAGGATCGAAAGGGGTATGGCTACACCTTC.

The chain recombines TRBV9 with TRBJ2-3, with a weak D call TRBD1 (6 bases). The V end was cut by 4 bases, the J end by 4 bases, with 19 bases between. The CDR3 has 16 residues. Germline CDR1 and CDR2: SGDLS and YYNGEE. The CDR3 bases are TGTGCCAGCAGCCTAGTAAGGGGGAGTGAATCAGATACGCAGTATTTT. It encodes CASSLVRGSESDTQYF.

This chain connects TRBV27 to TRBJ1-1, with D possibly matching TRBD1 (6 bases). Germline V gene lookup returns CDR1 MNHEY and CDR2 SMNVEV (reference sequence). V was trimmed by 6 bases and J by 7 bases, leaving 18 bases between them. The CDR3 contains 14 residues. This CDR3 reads CASSPGKGDNEAFF. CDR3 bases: TGTGCCAGCAGCCCTGGGAAGGGGGACAATGAAGCTTTCTTT.

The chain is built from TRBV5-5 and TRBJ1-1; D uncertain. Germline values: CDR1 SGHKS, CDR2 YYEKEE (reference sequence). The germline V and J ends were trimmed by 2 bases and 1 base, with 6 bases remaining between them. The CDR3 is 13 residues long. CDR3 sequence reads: CASSFVSNTEAFF. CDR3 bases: TGTGCCAGCAGCTTCGTCTCGAACACTGAAGCTTTCTTT.

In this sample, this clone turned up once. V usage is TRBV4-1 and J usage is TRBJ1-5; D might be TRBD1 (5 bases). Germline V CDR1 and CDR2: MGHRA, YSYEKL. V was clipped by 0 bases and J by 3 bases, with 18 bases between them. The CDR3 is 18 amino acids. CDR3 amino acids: CASSQEGAPGRANQPQHF. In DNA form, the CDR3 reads TGCGCCAGCAGCCAAGAAGGGGCCCCTGGCCGGGCCAATCAGCCCCAGCATTTT.

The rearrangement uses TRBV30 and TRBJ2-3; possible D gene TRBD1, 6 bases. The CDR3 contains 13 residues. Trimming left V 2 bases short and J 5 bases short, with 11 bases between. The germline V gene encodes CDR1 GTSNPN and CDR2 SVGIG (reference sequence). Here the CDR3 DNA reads TGTGCCTGGAGTAGGGGGATATTAGATACGCAGTATTTT. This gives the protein CAWSRGILDTQYF.

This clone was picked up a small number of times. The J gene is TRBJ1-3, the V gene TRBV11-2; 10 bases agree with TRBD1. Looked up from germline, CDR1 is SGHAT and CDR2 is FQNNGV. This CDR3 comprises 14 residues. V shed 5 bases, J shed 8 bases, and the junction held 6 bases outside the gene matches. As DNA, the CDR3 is TGTGCCAGCAGCCTTGGCGGGACAGGGGACACCATATATTTT. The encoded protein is CASSLGGTGDTIYF.

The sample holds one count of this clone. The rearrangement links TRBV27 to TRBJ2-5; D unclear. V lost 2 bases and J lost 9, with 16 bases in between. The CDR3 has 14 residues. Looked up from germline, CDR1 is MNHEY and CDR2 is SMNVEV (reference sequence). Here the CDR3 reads CASSLRPQPRAQYF. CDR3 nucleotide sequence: TGTGCCAGCAGTTTACGGCCTCAACCTCGGGCCCAGTACTTC.

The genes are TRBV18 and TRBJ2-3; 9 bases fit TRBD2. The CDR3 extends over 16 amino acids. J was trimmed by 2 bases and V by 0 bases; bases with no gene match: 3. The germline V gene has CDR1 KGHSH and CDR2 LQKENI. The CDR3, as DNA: TGTGCCAGCTCACCACCACCTAGCGGGGACACAGATACGCAGTATTTT. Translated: CASSPPPSGDTDTQYF.

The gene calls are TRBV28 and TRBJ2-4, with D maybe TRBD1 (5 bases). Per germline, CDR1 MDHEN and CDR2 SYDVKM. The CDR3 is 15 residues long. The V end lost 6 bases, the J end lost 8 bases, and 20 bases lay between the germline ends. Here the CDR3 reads CASRLAQGSSDIQYF. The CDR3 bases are TGTGCCAGCAGGTTGGCGCAGGGCTCAAGTGACATTCAGTACTTC.

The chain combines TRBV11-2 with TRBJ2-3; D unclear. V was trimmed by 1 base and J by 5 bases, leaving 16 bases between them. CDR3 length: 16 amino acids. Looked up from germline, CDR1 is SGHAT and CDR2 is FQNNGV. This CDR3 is CASSLAPAQNRDTQYF. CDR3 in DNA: TGTGCCAGCAGCTTAGCCCCAGCCCAGAATAGAGATACGCAGTATTTT.

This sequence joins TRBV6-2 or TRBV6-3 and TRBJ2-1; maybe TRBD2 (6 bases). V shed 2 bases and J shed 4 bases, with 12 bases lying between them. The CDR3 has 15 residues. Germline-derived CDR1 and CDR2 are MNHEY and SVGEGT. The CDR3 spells CASSYPGGDYNEQFF. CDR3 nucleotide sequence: TGTGCCAGCAGTTACCCTGGCGGGGATTACAATGAGCAGTTCTTC.

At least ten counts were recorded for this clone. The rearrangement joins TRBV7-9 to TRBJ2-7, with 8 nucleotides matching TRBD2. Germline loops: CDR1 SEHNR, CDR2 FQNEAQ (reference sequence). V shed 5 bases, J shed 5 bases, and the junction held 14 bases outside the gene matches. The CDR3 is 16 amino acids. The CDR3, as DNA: TGTGCCAGCAGCCACCCTTTCTCGGGGGGGAGCGACGAGCAGTACTTC. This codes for CASSHPFSGGSDEQYF.

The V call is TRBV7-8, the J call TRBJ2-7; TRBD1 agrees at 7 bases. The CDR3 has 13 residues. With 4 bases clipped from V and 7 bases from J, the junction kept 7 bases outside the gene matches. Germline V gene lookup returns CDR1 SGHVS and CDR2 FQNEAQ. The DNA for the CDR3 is TGTGCCAGCAGCTCCAGGGGGTTTCTGGAGCAGTACTTC. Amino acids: CASSSRGFLEQYF. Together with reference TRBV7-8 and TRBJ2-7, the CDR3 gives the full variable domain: GAGVSQSPRYKVAKRGQDVALRCDPISGHVSLFWYQQALGQGPEFLTYFQNEAQLDKSGLPSDRFFAERPEGSVSTLKIQRTQQEDSAVYLCASSSRGFLEQYFGPGTRLTVT.

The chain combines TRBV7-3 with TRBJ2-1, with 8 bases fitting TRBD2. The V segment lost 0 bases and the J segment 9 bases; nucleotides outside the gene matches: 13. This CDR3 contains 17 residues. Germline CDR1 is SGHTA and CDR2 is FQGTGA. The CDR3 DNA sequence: TGTGCCAGCAGCTTAACGTCCTTGGCGGGGGGAATGGTTGAGCAGTTCTTC. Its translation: CASSLTSLAGGMVEQFF.

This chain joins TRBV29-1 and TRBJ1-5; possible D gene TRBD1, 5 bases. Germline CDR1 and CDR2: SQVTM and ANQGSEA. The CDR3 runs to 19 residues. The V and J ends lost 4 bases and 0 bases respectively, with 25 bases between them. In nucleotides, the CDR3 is TGCAGCGTTGTGCTGGTGGAGGGGACTTCTGGATATAGCAATCAGCCCCAGCATTTT. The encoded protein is CSVVLVEGTSGYSNQPQHF.

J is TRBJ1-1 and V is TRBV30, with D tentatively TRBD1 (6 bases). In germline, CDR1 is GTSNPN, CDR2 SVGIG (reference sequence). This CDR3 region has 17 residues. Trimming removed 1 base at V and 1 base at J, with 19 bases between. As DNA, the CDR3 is TGTGCCTGGAGTGAACTCCCCCCGGGGGGCTGGAACACTGAAGCTTTCTTT. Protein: CAWSELPPGGWNTEAFF.